The present entry profiles one T cell receptor beta chain with its context. The antigen is not known. This entry comes from a study of cytomegalovirus exposure and HLA in healthy donors. Looking at the study overall: Earlier results showed 90 million to 120 million unique TCR beta sequences derived from about 179 million T cells.

The CDR3 is made up of 13 amino acids. The ends were cut back, 2 bases at V and 0 bases at J, with 4 bases in the middle. The germline gives CDR1 LNHNV, CDR2 YYDKDF (reference sequence). Study-level findings and limits: In a later analysis, TCR beta V- and J-gene trimming showed a link to a missense DCLRE1C variant.

It was with 60 Vbeta and 13 Jbeta primers that the PCR ran. As originally analysed: Per a later analysis, the number of unique TCR beta chains was about 78 million, of which 9 million to 14 million were shared. The method was immunoSEQ multiplex PCR; TCRdb's version includes in-frame clones alone and lacks a portion of them. The V and J calls and the clone size are those of that table, but D and trimming were determined from the DNA. This sample lists tens of thousands of clones; its ten largest clones have more than 9%. Whereas donors were nominally healthy upon sampling, unrecorded immune exposures were probable.

Sample: PBMCs. The sequence derives from a woman aged 60-75 years in good health and CMV-seropositive. The rearrangement joins TRBV15 to TRBJ2-5; D not certain. CDR3 sequence reads: CATSRLYQETQYF. In DNA, the CDR3 is TGTGCCACCAGCAGACTATACCAAGAGACCCAGTACTTC.